These 20 T cell receptor beta chains were sequenced from one sample in a study of technical replicates of blood from a handful of donors (dated by TCRdb to the late 2010s). The library was built by means of the immunoSEQ multiplex PCR assay. The source is immuneACCESS, and TCRdb retained only in-frame sequences with V and J called. Part of the clones is not carried over; for the studies checked, unresolved V genes explain less than half of this, and the remainder is unexplained. Recorded for this sample are some 80,000 clones; 90% to 98% of them occurred a single time. The ten largest make up about 0.31% of the sample. Sequencing was done on a sample of T cells isolated from PBMCs. The receptors derive from a human donor in good health.

J is TRBJ2-1 and V is TRBV7-9; no clear D gene. Trimming stripped 3 bases from V and 7 bases from J, with 4 bases between. CDR3 size: 11 residues. Germline values: CDR1 SEHNR, CDR2 FQNEAQ (reference sequence). CDR3 in DNA: TGTGCCAGCAGCTTTTTAAATGAGCAGTTCTTC. Translation gives CASSFLNEQFF.

Only one count was recorded for this clone. This chain joins TRBV7-2 and TRBJ1-5; D possibly corresponds to TRBD1 (5 bases). CDR1 and CDR2 from the germline V gene are SGHTA and FQGNSA. The V gene lost 1 base and the J gene lost 1 base, with 14 bases spanning the gap. This CDR3 comprises 17 residues. CDR3 bases: TGTGCCAGCAGCTTAGTAAGCGGGACGGTGAGCAATCAGCCCCAGCATTTT. Protein product: CASSLVSGTVSNQPQHF.

The genes are TRBV10-1 and TRBJ2-1; 11 bases line up with TRBD2. This CDR3 spans 17 amino acids. With V trimmed by 3 bases and J by 6 bases, 10 bases remained unmatched. Per the germline V gene, CDR1 is WNHNN and CDR2 is SYGVQD (reference sequence). CDR3 bases: TGCGCCAGCAGTGACACGACTAGCGGGGACCTCGGCAATGAGCAGTTCTTC. Residues: CASSDTTSGDLGNEQFF.

The chain couples TRBV9 to TRBJ2-2; 9 positions agree with TRBD2. Germline CDR1 is SGDLS and CDR2 is YYNGEE. The length of the CDR3 is 15 residues. The V gene end was trimmed by 7 bases and the J gene end by 7 bases; junction bases not matched to a gene: 11. CDR3 bases: TGTGCCAGCCATCCGGGCGGGAGGGCCGGCGGGGAGCTGTTTTTT. Its translation is CASHPGGRAGGELFF.

The chain joins TRBV11-3 to TRBJ1-1; no definite D call. The germline gives CDR1 SGHNT, CDR2 YENEEA. V was cut by 1 base and J by 2 bases, with 14 bases left in between. CDR3 length equals 16 residues. The CDR3 loop reads CASSLGFGGINTEAFF. Written as DNA, the CDR3 is TGTGCCAGCAGCTTAGGATTTGGCGGGATTAACACTGAAGCTTTCTTT.

J is TRBJ1-3 and V is TRBV6-1, with D tentatively TRBD1 (5 bases). The CDR3 has 14 amino acids. V dropped 7 bases and J dropped 0 bases, with 10 bases sitting between them. The germline V gene encodes CDR1 MNHNS and CDR2 SASEGT. The CDR3, as DNA: TGTGCCAGCAACAGACAGTTCTCTGGAAACACCATATATTTT. It is translated as CASNRQFSGNTIYF.

In its sample, this clone was seen once. The V and J genes are TRBV14 and TRBJ2-3; tentative D call: TRBD2 (6 bases). The CDR3 length is 15 residues. The V gene's germline CDR1 is SGHDN and CDR2 FVKESK. V was pared by 2 bases and J by 1 base, with 10 bases between. The CDR3 DNA reads TGTGCCAGCAGCCAATGGCTAGCGCGCACAGATACGCAGTATTTT. Translating it yields CASSQWLARTDTQYF.

V is TRBV11-3 and J is TRBJ2-3; TRBD2 might be the D (6 bases). V was trimmed by 3 bases and J by 2 bases, leaving 15 bases between them. The CDR3 is 16 amino acids. The germline V gene encodes CDR1 SGHNT and CDR2 YENEEA. DNA of the CDR3: TGTGCCAGCAGCTTGGGAGAAGCGGGTATCACAGATACGCAGTATTTT. Protein: CASSLGEAGITDTQYF.

This clone has just one count. This rearrangement joins TRBV18 to TRBJ1-1, with D perhaps matching TRBD1 (5 bases). The CDR3 totals 15 residues. Trimming shortened V by 0 bases and J by 1 base, and 9 bases separated the two germline ends. The germline V gene has CDR1 KGHSH and CDR2 LQKENI. The CDR3 sequence is CASSPPGDRNTEAFF. The CDR3 bases are TGTGCCAGCTCACCACCGGGCGACAGGAACACTGAAGCTTTCTTT.

This clone was seen a handful of times. V gene TRBV4-2 combines with J gene TRBJ2-7, with 11 bases matching TRBD2. J gave up 0 bases and V 1 base, and 8 bases lay outside the gene matches. Germline CDR1 is LGHNA and CDR2 is YNFKEQ. CDR3 length: 18 amino acids. CDR3: CASSQGPSGRTSSYEQYF. The DNA for the CDR3 is TGTGCCAGCAGCCAAGGCCCTAGCGGGAGGACTAGCTCCTACGAGCAGTACTTC.

Turning to this clone: The sample carries other DNA sequences with the same CDR3. The J gene is TRBJ2-5, the V gene TRBV10-3; weak D call: TRBD1 (6 bases). Trimming cost V 2 bases and J 5 bases, with 9 bases left between them. The length of the CDR3 is 13 residues. The germline gives CDR1 ENHRY, CDR2 SYGVKD. CDR3 residues: CAISEARGETQYF. The CDR3 DNA sequence: TGTGCCATCAGTGAGGCGAGGGGGGAGACCCAGTACTTC.

CDR3 nucleotide sequence: TGTGCCAGCATAAGGGGGCAGCCCTCCTACGAGCAGTACTTC. Translation: CASIRGQPSYEQYF. The chain employs TRBV6-1 and TRBJ2-7, with 7 nucleotides matching TRBD1. CDR3 length: 14 residues. CDR1 MNHNS and CDR2 SASEGT come from the germline V gene. V was clipped by 7 bases and J by 0 bases; unmatched bases: 6.

The chain has TRBV30 and TRBJ2-3; D not resolved. The germline CDR1 and CDR2 sequences are GTSNPN and SVGIG (reference sequence). The V end was cut by 3 bases, the J end by 0 bases, with 16 bases between. The CDR3 extends over 16 amino acids. The CDR3, as DNA: TGTGCCTGGAGAGAGAGAGTTGCGGTGAGCACAGATACGCAGTATTTT. This translates into CAWRERVAVSTDTQYF. The full variable domain, completed using reference TRBV30 and TRBJ2-3, is SQTIHQWPATLVQPVGSPLSLECTVEGTSNPNLYWYRQAAGRGLQLLFYSVGIGQISSEVPQNLSASRPQDRQFILSSKKLLLSDSGFYLCAWRERVAVSTDTQYFGPGTRLTVL.

In nucleotides, the CDR3 is TGTGCCAGCAGTGGGACAGGGAACAATCAGCCCCAGCATTTT. It is translated as CASSGTGNNQPQHF. The V gene is TRBV6-5, the J gene TRBJ1-5, with 9 bases aligning to TRBD1. Germline assignment: CDR1 MNHEY and CDR2 SVGAGI. Trimming cost V 5 bases and J 3 bases; bases outside gene matches: 2. The CDR3 contains 14 residues.

The chain has TRBV29-1 and TRBJ2-5; D gene unclear. Looked up from germline, CDR1 is SQVTM and CDR2 is ANQGSEA. The CDR3 is made up of 10 amino acids. The germline V and J ends were trimmed by 4 bases and 3 bases, with 3 bases remaining between them. CDR3 sequence reads: CSVAEETQYF. The CDR3 bases are TGCAGCGTTGCAGAAGAGACCCAGTACTTC.

This sequence joins TRBV5-5 and TRBJ2-7; D unclear. The CDR3 consists of 13 residues. V was pared by 3 bases and J by 6 bases, with 13 bases between. Germline lookup yields CDR1 SGHKS and CDR2 YYEKEE (reference sequence). The CDR3 loop reads CASSSPGYGEQYF. CDR3 DNA sequence: TGTGCCAGCAGCTCCCCAGGTTACGGCGAGCAGTACTTC.

The chain uses TRBV4-2 and TRBJ1-3; a weak D match, TRBD1 (6 bases). Germline lookup yields CDR1 LGHNA and CDR2 YNFKEQ. Trimming pared 3 bases from V and 0 bases from J, leaving 18 bases between. The CDR3 extends over 18 amino acids. The CDR3, as DNA: TGTGCCAGCAGCCAGGAATCTCACAGGGCGAGCTCTGGAAACACCATATATTTT. Translating gives CASSQESHRASSGNTIYF.

This clone was observed a handful of times. The chain recombines TRBV7-9 with TRBJ1-2; D gene ambiguous. V gave up 6 bases and J gave up 0 bases, with 11 bases separating them. Germline V gene sequence: CDR1 SEHNR, CDR2 FQNEAQ (reference sequence). The CDR3 is 14 residues long. In DNA, the CDR3 is TGTGCCAGCAGTCGACCGGGAGCTAACTATGGCTACACCTTC. This gives the protein CASSRPGANYGYTF.

This clone was seen a single time. This sequence joins TRBV18 and TRBJ2-3; 7 positions agree with TRBD2. The V gene end was trimmed by 6 bases and the J gene end by 4 bases; junction bases not matched to a gene: 13. The CDR3 spans 16 residues. CDR1 is KGHSH and CDR2 is LQKENI in the germline V gene. The CDR3 here is CASSDTLRGEADTQYF. As DNA, the CDR3 is TGTGCCAGCTCGGACACTCTACGGGGGGAGGCAGATACGCAGTATTTT. The variable domain in full, completed from reference TRBV18 and TRBJ2-3, reads NAGVMQNPRHLVRRRGQEARLRCSPMKGHSHVYWYRQLPEEGLKFMVYLQKENIIDESGMPKERFSAEFPKEGPSILRIQQVVRGDSAAYFCASSDTLRGEADTQYFGPGTRLTVL.

The V call is TRBV14, the J call TRBJ2-7; 11 bases align to TRBD2. CDR1 is SGHDN, CDR2 FVKESK, per germline. The CDR3 is 15 amino acids. Germline trimming cut 2 bases from V and 3 bases from J; bases unmatched to any gene: 3. The DNA for the CDR3 is TGTGCCAGCAGCCAACTACTAGCGGGAGTCTACGAGCAGTACTTC. This encodes CASSQLLAGVYEQYF.